Below, one T cell receptor (beta chain) is given with its context. Deletions cut 5 bases from V and 2 bases from J, with 5 bases between. This CDR3 is 12 amino acids long. Germline V gene data show CDR1 as SGHTA and CDR2 as FQGTGA. TCRdb's table, derived via immunoSEQ multiplex PCR, lists solely in-frame clones and lacks some. The repertoire holds fewer than 350,000 clones, with around 90% as singletons. Seattle patients were enrolled while actively infected and followed longitudinally. This sample stems from a study of blood T cell repertoires in COVID-19. Material for sequencing was peripheral blood. J is TRBJ2-3 and V is TRBV7-3, with no clear D. This sequence originates from an older woman with COVID-19, enrolled during active disease. The CDR3 DNA follows: TGTGCCAGCAGCGCGTACACAGATACGCAGTATTTT. It translates to CASSAYTDTQYF.